This TCR beta chain was identified in a study of OX40 agonist ivuxolimab in advanced cancers. The method was immunoSEQ multiplex PCR; TCRdb's version includes in-frame clones alone and lacks a portion of them. The sample lists approximately 46,000 clones, around 90% occurring once. CDR3 length: 14 amino acids. The germline gives CDR1 MGHRA, CDR2 YSYEKL. Trimming took off 3 bases at V and 6 bases at J, with 14 bases between the two ends. The sample in question was CD4+ or CD8+ T cells sorted from blood, obtained in a trial of the OX40 agonist ivuxolimab. The chain carries TRBV4-1 and TRBJ1-1; D is unresolved. The sequence derives from an adult with an advanced solid tumor such as melanoma, head and neck, liver or kidney cancer. The CDR3 DNA is TGCGCCAGCAGCCAGGGAGGGTCGCGTGCTGAAGCTTTCTTT. This gives the protein CASSQGGSRAEAFF.